Described below is a single T cell receptor (beta chain) sequence and its context. Antigen specificity is unknown. Sequenced by immunoSEQ multiplex PCR; TCRdb stores in-frame clones only, minus some. The sample consists of over 45,000 clones, around 85% of them appearing once. These data belong to a study of radiotherapy plus CTLA-4 blockade in lung cancer. Study observations and caveats: Blood TCR clones of tumor origin expanded after radiotherapy plus ipilimumab.

The CDR3 extends over 15 amino acids. Germline CDR1 and CDR2: MNHEY and SVGAGI. Deletions cut 2 bases from V and 0 bases from J, with 8 bases between. This TCR came from a human donor with non-small cell lung cancer who had a complete response to radiotherapy plus ipilimumab. V and J are TRBV6-5 and TRBJ1-3, with D tentatively TRBD1 (6 bases). The material sequenced was peripheral blood, taken from a patient treated with radiotherapy plus ipilimumab. The CDR3 DNA sequence: TGTGCCAGCAGTTACCAGGGGAGCTCTGGAAACACCATATATTTT. Amino acids: CASSYQGSSGNTIYF.